This T cell receptor beta chain comes out of a study of tissue T cells after allogeneic stem cell transplantation. As for time point: mouse harvest day 7 after allogeneic transplant. Tail vein injection delivered 10^7 T-cell-depleted bone marrow cells and 10^6 splenic CD5+ T cells. Sequencing used immunoSEQ multiplex PCR; TCRdb keeps in-frame clones, though not all of them. The sample includes around 5,700 clones, roughly half of them seen just once. The V gene's germline CDR1 is SGHSN and CDR2 HYEKVE. This CDR3 contains 13 residues. The V end lost 0 bases, the J end lost 2 bases, and 4 bases lay between the germline ends. This clone was seen a few times. Gene labels here are mouse ones. The CDR3 end lies 1 residue beyond the end of the read and is filled in from the germline J gene.

The sequence was obtained from a female BALB/c mouse given C57BL/6 T cells with graft-versus-host disease after an allogeneic hematopoietic cell transplant. Material for sequencing was gut tissue. The J gene is TRBJ1-5, the V gene TRBV12-1; D call uncertain. The sequenced CDR3 bases are TGTGCCAGCTCTCTCCCAGACAACCAGGCTCCGCTT. This sequence encodes CASSLPDNQAPL. The entire CDR3 sequence reads CASSLPDNQAPLF.